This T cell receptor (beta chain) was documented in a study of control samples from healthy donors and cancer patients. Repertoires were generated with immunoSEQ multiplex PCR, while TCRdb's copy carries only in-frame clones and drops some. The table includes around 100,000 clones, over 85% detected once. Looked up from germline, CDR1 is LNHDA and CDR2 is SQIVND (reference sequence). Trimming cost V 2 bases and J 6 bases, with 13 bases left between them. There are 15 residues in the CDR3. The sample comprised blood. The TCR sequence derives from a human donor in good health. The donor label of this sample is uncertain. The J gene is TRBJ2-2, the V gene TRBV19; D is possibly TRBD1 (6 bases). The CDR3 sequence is CASSISDRHSGELFF. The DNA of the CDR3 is TGTGCCAGTAGTATATCCGACAGGCATTCCGGGGAGCTGTTTTTT.